The sequence of this TCR beta chain was determined in a study of technical replicates of blood from a handful of donors. The table lists this clone with a count of one. Germline CDR1 SEHNR, CDR2 FQNEAQ (reference sequence). V lost 2 bases to trimming and J lost 1 base, with 14 bases between them. The CDR3 covers 16 residues. The method was immunoSEQ multiplex PCR; TCRdb's version includes in-frame clones alone and lacks a portion of them. The profile shows about 98,000 clones, about 94% of them singletons. The chain is built from TRBV7-9 and TRBJ2-5; D unresolved. Material: T cells isolated from PBMCs. The source of this sequence is a human donor in good health. CDR3: CASSLTRVRPQETQYF. The CDR3 DNA reads TGTGCCAGCAGCTTAACCCGGGTCCGGCCCCAAGAGACCCAGTACTTC.